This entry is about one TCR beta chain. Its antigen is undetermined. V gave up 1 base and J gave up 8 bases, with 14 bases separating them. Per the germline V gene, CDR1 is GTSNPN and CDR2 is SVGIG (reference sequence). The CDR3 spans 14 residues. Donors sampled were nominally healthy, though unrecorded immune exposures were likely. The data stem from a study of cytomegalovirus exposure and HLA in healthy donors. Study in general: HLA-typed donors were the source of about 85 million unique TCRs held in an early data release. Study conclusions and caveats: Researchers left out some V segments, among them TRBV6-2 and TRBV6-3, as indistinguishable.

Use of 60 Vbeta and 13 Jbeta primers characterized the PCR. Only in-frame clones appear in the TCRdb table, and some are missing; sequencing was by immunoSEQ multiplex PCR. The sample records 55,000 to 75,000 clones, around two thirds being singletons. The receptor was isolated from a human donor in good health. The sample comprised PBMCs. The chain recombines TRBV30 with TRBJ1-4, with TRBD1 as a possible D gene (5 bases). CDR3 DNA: TGTGCCTGGAGTGCTGGGGCATCCGGAGAAAAACTGTTTTTT. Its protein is CAWSAGASGEKLFF.